The 9 T cell receptor beta chains below were found in one sample sequenced in a study of T cells after yellow fever vaccination. TCRdb re-derived calls from the 5' RACE reads in MiXCR, one entry per CDR3 protein. Of some 350,000 distinct CDR3 sequences listed, 11% were seen once; the top ten hold roughly 18%. Sequenced material: PBMCs, taken on the day of the first yellow fever vaccination. These TCRs come from a man aged 18-30 years who received the YFV17D yellow fever vaccine.

V usage is TRBV12-3 or TRBV12-4 and J usage is TRBJ1-1, with D maybe TRBD1 (5 bases). The length of the CDR3 is 14 residues. Deletions cut 2 bases from V and 4 bases from J, with 11 bases between. CDR3 DNA sequence: TGTGCCAGCAGTTTACAAGGGGCAGGCACTGAAGCTTTCTTT. Encoded protein: CASSLQGAGTEAFF.

This clonotype was counted a few times. This CDR3 reads CATSEPGANEQFF. CDR3 DNA sequence: TGTGCCACCAGTGAGCCAGGGGCTAATGAGCAGTTCTTC. The chain employs TRBV24-1 and TRBJ2-1; D might be TRBD1 (6 bases). Germline CDR1 reads KGHDR; CDR2 reads SFDVKD. V was shortened by 4 bases and J by 7 bases, with 10 bases between the two germline ends. This CDR3 is 13 amino acids long.

The chain employs TRBV7-6 and TRBJ2-7, with 7 bases aligning to TRBD1. V shed 5 bases and J 3 bases; nucleotides not matched to a gene: 4. This CDR3 has 13 residues. The germline gives CDR1 SGHVS, CDR2 FNYEAQ. The CDR3 DNA reads TGTGCCAGCAGCCCTCGACAGGGCTACGAGCAGTACTTC. Translating gives CASSPRQGYEQYF.

Worth noting for this clonotype: Germline and junction disagree at one end, which may indicate a read error. This chain links TRBV23-1 with TRBJ2-2; TRBD1 agrees at 9 bases. TRBV23-1 is an ORF for which the function is uncertain. This CDR3 has 16 residues. This CDR3 reads CVSRQSGTGTTGELFF. The CDR3 coding sequence is TGCGTCAGCAGGCAATCGGGGACAGGGACCACCGGGGAGCTGTTTTTT.

This clonotype showed up just a few times. This sequence joins TRBV12-3 or TRBV12-4 and TRBJ2-3, with D perhaps matching TRBD2 (5 bases). V gave up 2 bases and J gave up 6 bases, with 9 bases separating them. This CDR3 contains 13 residues. This CDR3 reads CASSLYGKDTQYF. The CDR3 DNA reads TGTGCCAGCAGTTTATACGGGAAGGATACGCAGTATTTT.

This clonotype was seen a handful of times. V usage is TRBV5-1 and J usage is TRBJ2-7, with D perhaps matching TRBD1 or TRBD2 (5 bases each). Germline assignment: CDR1 SGHRS and CDR2 YFSETQ. The germline V and J ends were trimmed by 3 bases and 6 bases, with 22 bases remaining between them. The CDR3 is made up of 16 amino acids. As DNA, the CDR3 is TGCGCCAGCAGCTCCCTACGCCGGGACCCCCAGGGCGAGCAGTACTTC. Its protein product is CASSSLRRDPQGEQYF.

This clonotype appeared a few times. The rearrangement uses TRBV7-2 and TRBJ2-5; D unclear. V gave up 2 bases and J gave up 5 bases, with 21 bases separating them. Germline CDR1 is SGHTA and CDR2 is FQGNSA. The length of the CDR3 is 17 residues. The CDR3 DNA sequence: TGTGCCAGCAGCTTAAGTCCCCTAGTCATGTCCGGTGAGACCCAGTACTTC. Translated: CASSLSPLVMSGETQYF. Using reference TRBV7-2 and TRBJ2-5 for the parts outside the CDR3, the full variable domain is GAGVSQSPSNKVTEKGKDVELRCDPISGHTALYWYRQSLGQGLEFLIYFQGNSAPDKSGLPSDRFSAERTGGSVSTLTIQRTQQEDSAVYLCASSLSPLVMSGETQYFGPGTRLLVL.

This chain uses TRBV5-8 with TRBJ2-1, with D uncertain. The CDR3 consists of 14 residues. Looked up from germline, CDR1 is SGHTS and CDR2 is YDEGEE. The V end was cut by 0 bases, the J end by 3 bases, with 7 bases between. CDR3 in amino acids: CASSLGRDYNEQFF. CDR3 DNA: TGTGCCAGCAGCTTGGGCCGAGACTACAATGAGCAGTTCTTC.

CDR3 region: CASSSDSFSPLHF. CDR3 DNA: TGTGCCAGCAGTTCCGACAGCTTTTCACCCCTCCACTTT. V is TRBV5-4 and J is TRBJ1-6, with D tentatively TRBD1 (5 bases). The CDR3 has 13 amino acids. Germline V lookup: CDR1 SGHNT, CDR2 YYREEE (reference sequence). The V end was cut by 5 bases, the J end by 9 bases, with 12 bases between.